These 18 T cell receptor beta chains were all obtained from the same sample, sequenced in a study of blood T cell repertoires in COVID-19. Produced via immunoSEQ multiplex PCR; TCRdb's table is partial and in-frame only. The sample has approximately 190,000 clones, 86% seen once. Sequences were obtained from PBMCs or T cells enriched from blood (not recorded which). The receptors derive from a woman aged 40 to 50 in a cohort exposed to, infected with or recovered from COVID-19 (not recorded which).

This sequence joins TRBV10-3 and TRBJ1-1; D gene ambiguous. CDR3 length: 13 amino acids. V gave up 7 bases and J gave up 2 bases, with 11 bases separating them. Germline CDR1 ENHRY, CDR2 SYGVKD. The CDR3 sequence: CAINLDFNTEAFF. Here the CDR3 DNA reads TGTGCCATCAACCTAGACTTTAACACTGAAGCTTTCTTT.

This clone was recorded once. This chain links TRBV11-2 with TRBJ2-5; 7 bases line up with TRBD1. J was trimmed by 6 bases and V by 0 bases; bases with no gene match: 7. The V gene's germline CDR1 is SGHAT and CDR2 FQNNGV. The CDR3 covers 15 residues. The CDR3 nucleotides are TGTGCCAGCAGCTTAGATCAGGGGGATACTAAGACCCAGTACTTC. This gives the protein CASSLDQGDTKTQYF.

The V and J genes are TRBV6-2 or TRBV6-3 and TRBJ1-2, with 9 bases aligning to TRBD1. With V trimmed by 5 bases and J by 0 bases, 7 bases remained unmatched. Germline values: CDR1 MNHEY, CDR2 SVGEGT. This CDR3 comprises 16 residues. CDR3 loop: CASSGRDRAANYGYTF. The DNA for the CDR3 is TGTGCCAGCAGTGGCCGGGACAGGGCCGCTAACTATGGCTACACCTTC.

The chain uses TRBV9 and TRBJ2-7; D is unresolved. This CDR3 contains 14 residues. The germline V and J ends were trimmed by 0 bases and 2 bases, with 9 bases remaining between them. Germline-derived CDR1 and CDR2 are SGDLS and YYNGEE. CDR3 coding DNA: TGTGCCAGCAGCGTAGGACAAGGCCCCTACGAGCAGTACTTC. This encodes CASSVGQGPYEQYF. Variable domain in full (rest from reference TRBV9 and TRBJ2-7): DSGVTQTPKHLITATGQRVTLRCSPRSGDLSVYWYQQSLDQGLQFLIQYYNGEERAKGNILERFSAQQFPDLHSELNLSSLELGDSALYFCASSVGQGPYEQYFGPGTRLTVT.

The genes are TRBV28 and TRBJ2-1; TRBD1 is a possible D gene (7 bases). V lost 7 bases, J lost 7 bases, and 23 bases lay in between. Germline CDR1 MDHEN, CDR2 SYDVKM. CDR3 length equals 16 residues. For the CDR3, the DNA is TGTGCCAGCACCAACCTTTTGCGGGACAGAAAAAATGAGCAGTTCTTC. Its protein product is CASTNLLRDRKNEQFF.

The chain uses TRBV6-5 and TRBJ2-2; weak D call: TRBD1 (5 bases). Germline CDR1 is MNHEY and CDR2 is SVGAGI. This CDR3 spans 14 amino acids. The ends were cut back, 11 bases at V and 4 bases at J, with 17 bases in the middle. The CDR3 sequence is CAGHGQGGTGELFF. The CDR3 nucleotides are TGTGCCGGGCATGGGCAGGGTGGCACCGGGGAGCTGTTTTTT.

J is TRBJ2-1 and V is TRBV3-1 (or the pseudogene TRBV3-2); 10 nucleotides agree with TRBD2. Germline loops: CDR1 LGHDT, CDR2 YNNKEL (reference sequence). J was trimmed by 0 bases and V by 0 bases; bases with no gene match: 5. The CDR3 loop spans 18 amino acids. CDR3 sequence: CASSQDPPSGSSYNEQFF. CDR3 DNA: TGTGCCAGCAGCCAAGACCCACCTAGCGGGAGCTCCTACAATGAGCAGTTCTTC.

CDR3: CASSPRDSFSYEQYF. CDR3 sequence (DNA): TGTGCCAGCAGCCCTCGGGACAGTTTTTCCTACGAGCAGTACTTC. J is TRBJ2-7 and V is TRBV7-7; 7 nucleotides line up with TRBD1. The ends lost 5 bases at V and 1 base at J; junction bases unmatched: 8. The germline gives CDR1 SSHAT, CDR2 FNYEAQ (reference sequence). This CDR3 is built from 15 residues.

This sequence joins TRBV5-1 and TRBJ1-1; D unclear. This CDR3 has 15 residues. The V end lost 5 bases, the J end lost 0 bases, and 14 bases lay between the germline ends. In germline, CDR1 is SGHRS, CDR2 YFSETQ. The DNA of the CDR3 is TGCGCCAGCAGTTCAGACTCTGGATTGAACACTGAAGCTTTCTTT. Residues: CASSSDSGLNTEAFF.

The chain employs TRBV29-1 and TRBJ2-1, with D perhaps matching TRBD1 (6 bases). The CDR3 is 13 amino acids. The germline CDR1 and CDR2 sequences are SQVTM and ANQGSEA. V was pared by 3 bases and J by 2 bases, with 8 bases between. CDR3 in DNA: TGCAGCGTTGATCAGGGGCCCTACAATGAGCAGTTCTTC. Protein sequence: CSVDQGPYNEQFF.

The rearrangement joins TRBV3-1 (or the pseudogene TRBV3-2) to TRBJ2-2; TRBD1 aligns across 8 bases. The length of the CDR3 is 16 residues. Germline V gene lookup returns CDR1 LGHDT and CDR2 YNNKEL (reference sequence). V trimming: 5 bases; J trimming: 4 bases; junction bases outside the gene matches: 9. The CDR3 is CASSNWTGPSTGELFF. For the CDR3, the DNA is TGTGCCAGCAGCAATTGGACAGGGCCCAGCACCGGGGAGCTGTTTTTT.

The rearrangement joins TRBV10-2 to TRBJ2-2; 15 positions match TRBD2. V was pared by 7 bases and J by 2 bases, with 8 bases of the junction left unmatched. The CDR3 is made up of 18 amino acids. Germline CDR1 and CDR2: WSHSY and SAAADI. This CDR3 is CASTGTSGGSANTGELFF. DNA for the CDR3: TGCGCCAGCACTGGGACTAGCGGGGGGTCGGCAAACACCGGGGAGCTGTTTTTT.

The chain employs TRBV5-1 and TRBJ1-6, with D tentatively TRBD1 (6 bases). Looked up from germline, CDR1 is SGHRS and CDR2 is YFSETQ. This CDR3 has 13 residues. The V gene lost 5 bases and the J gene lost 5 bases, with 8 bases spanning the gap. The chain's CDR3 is CASRDSNNSPLHF. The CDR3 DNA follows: TGCGCCAGCAGGGACAGTAATAATTCACCCCTCCACTTT.

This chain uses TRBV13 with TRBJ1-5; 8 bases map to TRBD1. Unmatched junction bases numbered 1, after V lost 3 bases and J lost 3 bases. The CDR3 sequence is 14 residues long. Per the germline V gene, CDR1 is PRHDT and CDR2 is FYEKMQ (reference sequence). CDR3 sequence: CASSFRGHNQPQHF. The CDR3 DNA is TGTGCCAGCAGCTTCAGGGGGCACAATCAGCCCCAGCATTTT.

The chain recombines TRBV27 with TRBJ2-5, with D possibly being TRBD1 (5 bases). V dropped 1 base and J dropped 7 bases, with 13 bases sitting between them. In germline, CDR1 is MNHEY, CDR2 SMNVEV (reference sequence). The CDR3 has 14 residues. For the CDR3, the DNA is TGTGCCAGCAGTTTATGGGCAGGGTTTGGGACCCAGTACTTC. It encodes CASSLWAGFGTQYF.

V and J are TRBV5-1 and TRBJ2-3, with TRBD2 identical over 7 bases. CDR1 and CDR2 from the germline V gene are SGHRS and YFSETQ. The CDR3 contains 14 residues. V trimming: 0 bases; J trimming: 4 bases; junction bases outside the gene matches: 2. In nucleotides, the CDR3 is TGCGCCAGCAGCTTGGACGGGAGGCCAGATACGCAGTATTTT. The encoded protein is CASSLDGRPDTQYF. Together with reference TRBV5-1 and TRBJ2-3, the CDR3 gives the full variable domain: KAGVTQTPRYLIKTRGQQVTLSCSPISGHRSVSWYQQTPGQGLQFLFEYFSETQRNKGNFPGRFSGRQFSNSRSEMNVSTLELGDSALYLCASSLDGRPDTQYFGPGTRLTVL.

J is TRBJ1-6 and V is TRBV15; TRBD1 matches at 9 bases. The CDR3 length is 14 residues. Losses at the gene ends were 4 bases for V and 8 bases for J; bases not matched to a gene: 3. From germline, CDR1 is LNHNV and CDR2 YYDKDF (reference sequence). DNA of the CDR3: TGTGCCACCAGCACCACAGGGGGCGATTCACCCCTCCACTTT. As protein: CATSTTGGDSPLHF.

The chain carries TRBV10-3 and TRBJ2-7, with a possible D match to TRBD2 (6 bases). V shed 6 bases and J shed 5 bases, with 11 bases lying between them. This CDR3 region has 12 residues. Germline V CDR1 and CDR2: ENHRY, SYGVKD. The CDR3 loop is CAISRPGDEQYF. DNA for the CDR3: TGTGCCATCAGCCGGCCGGGGGACGAGCAGTACTTC.